This is a list of T cell receptor beta chains from one sample in a study of shared clonotypes between healthy human individuals. Generated by immunoSEQ multiplex PCR, the TCRdb table keeps only in-frame clones and is missing some. The table has 300,000 to 400,000 clones, less than 85% seen once. The material sequenced was memory CD4+ T cells sorted from blood. These receptor sequences come from a young man in good health. Each CDR3 is given with its conserved first and last residue. The D gene is left open where the match is weak. Clone size is shown for a subset of rows, as once, few, many or a class of expanded clone.

TRBV28	TRBJ2-1	.	.	CASSFGGASYNEQFF	TGTGCCAGCAGTTTTGGCGGAGCCTCCTACAATGAGCAGTTCTTC
TRBV5-1	TRBJ2-5	.	TRBD2	CASSLAGGGQETQYF	TGCGCCAGCAGCTTGGCAGGCGGGGGCCAAGAGACCCAGTACTTC
TRBV23-1	TRBJ2-5	.	.	CASSQSAGPRETQYF	TGCGCCAGCAGTCAATCGGCCGGACCGCGAGAGACCCAGTACTTC
TRBV30	TRBJ1-1	.	TRBD1	CAWRGAGGVNTEAFF	TGTGCCTGGAGAGGAGCAGGGGGGGTGAACACTGAAGCTTTCTTT
TRBV29-1	TRBJ2-3	many	TRBD2	CSVAPRGGDTQYF	TGCAGCGTTGCCCCCCGGGGGGGGGATACGCAGTATTTT
TRBV7-2	TRBJ2-7	once	TRBD1	CASSLADRGSYEQYF	TGTGCCAGCAGCTTAGCCGACAGGGGCTCCTACGAGCAGTACTTC
TRBV14	TRBJ2-7	few	.	CASSRSTSYEQYF	TGTGCCAGCAGCCGCAGTACCTCCTACGAGCAGTACTTC
TRBV29-1	TRBJ2-7	.	TRBD1	CSVEATGGYEQYF	TGCAGCGTTGAGGCGACAGGGGGCTACGAGCAGTACTTC
TRBV11-2	TRBJ2-5	.	.	CASSLVQGVRETQYF	TGTGCCAGCAGCTTAGTTCAGGGAGTGAGGGAGACCCAGTACTTC
TRBV18	TRBJ1-1	.	TRBD1	CASSEPTGPTEAFF	TGTGCCAGCTCGGAGCCGACAGGGCCAACTGAAGCTTTCTTT
TRBV29-1	TRBJ2-1	.	TRBD2	CSVVGTSGRASYNEQFF	TGCAGCGTTGTAGGGACTAGCGGGAGGGCCTCCTACAATGAGCAGTTCTTC
TRBV4-1	TRBJ1-1	.	.	CASSQVGGPPEAFF	TGCGCCAGCAGCCAAGTGGGGGGACCCCCCGAAGCTTTCTTT
TRBV7-9	TRBJ2-7	once	.	CASGKGVSYEQYF	TGTGCCAGCGGAAAGGGAGTCTCCTACGAGCAGTACTTC
TRBV19	TRBJ1-5	.	.	CASGLTGDSNQPQHF	TGTGCCAGTGGCCTTACGGGGGATAGCAATCAGCCCCAGCATTTT
TRBV5-5	TRBJ2-1	.	.	CASSWGTAYNEQFF	TGTGCCAGCAGCTGGGGGACTGCTTACAATGAGCAGTTCTTC
TRBV29-1	TRBJ2-2	.	.	CSVEGAAPTGELFF	TGCAGCGTTGAAGGCGCGGCCCCCACCGGGGAGCTGTTTTTT
TRBV19	TRBJ2-5	.	.	CASSIVGSGALASGQETQYF	TGTGCCAGTAGTATAGTTGGGTCAGGCGCCCTAGCCTCGGGGCAAGAGACCCAGTACTTC